The next 10 T cell receptor beta chains were all read from a single sample in a study of shared clonotypes between healthy human individuals. CD45RO-negative, CCR7-positively selected cells formed the naive CD8 fraction, excluding terminally differentiated effector memory CD45RA+ cells. Assay: immunoSEQ multiplex PCR; the TCRdb copy retains only in-frame clones and omits some. The sample lists fewer than 850,000 clones; 90% to 97% were seen once. The sequencing input was naive CD8+ T cells sorted from blood. The receptors here all came from a man aged 30-40 years in good health.

This chain uses TRBV15 with TRBJ1-1, with unresolved D. The CDR3 spans 13 residues. Germline assignment: CDR1 LNHNV and CDR2 YYDKDF (reference sequence). Trimming shortened V by 1 base and J by 6 bases, and 9 bases separated the two germline ends. In DNA form, the CDR3 reads TGTGCCACCAGCAGAGCTGAGGAGTCTGAAGCTTTCTTT. Encoded protein: CATSRAEESEAFF.

The chain joins TRBV9 to TRBJ2-1, with 10 positions matching TRBD1. Germline assignment: CDR1 SGDLS and CDR2 YYNGEE. This CDR3 spans 15 amino acids. The V and J ends lost 4 bases and 8 bases, in that order; junction bases with no gene match: 9. CDR3 region: CASSYAGTGADEQFF. The CDR3 DNA follows: TGTGCCAGCAGCTACGCTGGGACAGGGGCTGATGAGCAGTTCTTC.

V is TRBV9 and J is TRBJ2-3; tentative D call: TRBD1 (6 bases). In germline, CDR1 is SGDLS, CDR2 YYNGEE. The ends were cut back, 5 bases at V and 2 bases at J, with 12 bases in the middle. This CDR3 is 14 amino acids long. In DNA form, the CDR3 reads TGTGCCAGCAGTAGGGACAACCCCACAGATACGCAGTATTTT. It codes for CASSRDNPTDTQYF. The full variable domain, completed using reference TRBV9 and TRBJ2-3, is DSGVTQTPKHLITATGQRVTLRCSPRSGDLSVYWYQQSLDQGLQFLIQYYNGEERAKGNILERFSAQQFPDLHSELNLSSLELGDSALYFCASSRDNPTDTQYFGPGTRLTVL.

V and J are TRBV29-1 and TRBJ2-3; either TRBD1 or TRBD2 may fit D (6 bases each). The germline V gene encodes CDR1 SQVTM and CDR2 ANQGSEA. V was shortened by 7 bases and J by 6 bases, with 23 bases between the two germline ends. CDR3 length: 15 amino acids. The CDR3 DNA is TGCAGCGCCACATTAGAGGGGGGACGTTCTGATACGCAGTATTTT. It translates to CSATLEGGRSDTQYF.

This rearrangement joins TRBV4-1 to TRBJ1-1; 9 bases are a match to TRBD1. The CDR3 loop spans 16 amino acids. Trimming cost V 1 base and J 9 bases; bases outside gene matches: 12. Germline CDR1 reads MGHRA; CDR2 reads YSYEKL. The CDR3 coding sequence is TGCGCCAGCAGCCAAGGTGACATCATGGGACAGGGACAAGCTTTCTTT. This codes for CASSQGDIMGQGQAFF.

A few counts support this clone. Additional DNA sequences in this sample encode the identical CDR3. The chain combines TRBV6-5 with TRBJ2-7; the match to TRBD1 covers 11 bases. The length of the CDR3 is 14 residues. The germline V gene has CDR1 MNHEY and CDR2 SVGAGI. Trimming removed 2 bases from V and 3 bases from J; junction bases left unmatched: 0. The DNA for the CDR3 is TGTGCCAGCAGTTACGGGACAGGGGGCTACGAGCAGTACTTC. This codes for CASSYGTGGYEQYF.

This sequence joins TRBV10-1 and TRBJ2-7, with 7 bases fitting TRBD2. Germline assignment: CDR1 WNHNN and CDR2 SYGVQD (reference sequence). The CDR3 consists of 14 residues. The ends lost 3 bases at V and 2 bases at J; junction bases unmatched: 4. CDR3 sequence: CASSDSGLAYEQYF. CDR3 nucleotides: TGCGCCAGCAGTGATTCCGGACTAGCCTACGAGCAGTACTTC.

V usage is TRBV19 and J usage is TRBJ2-7; either TRBD1 or TRBD2 may fit D (5 bases each). This CDR3 has 14 residues. Germline V lookup: CDR1 LNHDA, CDR2 SQIVND (reference sequence). Trimming cost V 7 bases and J 5 bases, with 18 bases left between them. The CDR3 here is CASKIPGTGDEQYF. The DNA of the CDR3 is TGTGCCAGTAAAATTCCAGGGACCGGGGACGAGCAGTACTTC.

About this clone: One end of the junction fails to match germline, which may point to a read error. This sequence joins TRBV7-7 and TRBJ2-2; a weak D match, TRBD2 (5 bases). The germline V gene has CDR1 SSHAT and CDR2 FNYEAQ (reference sequence). This CDR3 region has 16 residues. This CDR3 reads CASSLYRGRNTGELFF. The CDR3, as DNA: TGTGCTAGCAGCTTATATAGAGGGAGAAACACCGGGGAGCTGTTTTTT.

V is TRBV10-2 and J is TRBJ2-1; 9 bases are shared with TRBD2. The V segment lost 6 bases and the J segment 10 bases; nucleotides outside the gene matches: 4. This CDR3 has 12 amino acids. Germline CDR1 WSHSY, CDR2 SAAADI. The CDR3 coding sequence is TGCGCCAGCAGGGCTAGCGGGGAAGAGCAGTTCTTC. Translating it yields CASRASGEEQFF.